Described below is a single TCR beta chain sequence and its context. Caucasian adults living in Nashville, Tennessee, provided all samples. The sample originates from a study of shared clonotypes between healthy human individuals. Whole-study context: The cohort comprised a couple of women and a few men. Their ages spanned 18 to 49 years.

The method was immunoSEQ multiplex PCR; TCRdb's version includes in-frame clones alone and lacks a portion of them. The table includes approximately 470,000 clones, 65% to 85% detected once. V dropped 3 bases and J dropped 5 bases, with 5 bases sitting between them. This CDR3 contains 11 residues. Germline V gives CDR1 ENHRY, CDR2 SYGVKD. The chain has TRBV10-3 and TRBJ2-7; D gene unclear. The sample was PBMCs. This sequence was found in a woman between 40 and 55 years old in good health. Some clones in this sample may be carry-over from other donors' samples. CDR3 region: CAISDLDEQYF. CDR3 DNA sequence: TGTGCCATCAGTGACTTAGACGAGCAGTACTTC.